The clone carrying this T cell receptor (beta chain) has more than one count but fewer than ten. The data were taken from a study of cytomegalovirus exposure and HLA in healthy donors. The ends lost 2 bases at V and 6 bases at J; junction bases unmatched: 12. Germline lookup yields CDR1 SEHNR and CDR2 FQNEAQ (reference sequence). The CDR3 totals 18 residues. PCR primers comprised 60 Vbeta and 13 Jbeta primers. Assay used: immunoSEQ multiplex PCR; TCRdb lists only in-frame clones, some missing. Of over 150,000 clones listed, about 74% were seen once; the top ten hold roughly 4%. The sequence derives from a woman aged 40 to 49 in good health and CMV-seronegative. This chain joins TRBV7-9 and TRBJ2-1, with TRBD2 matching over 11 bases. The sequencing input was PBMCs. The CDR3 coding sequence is TGTGCCAGCAGCTTACTAGCGGGGGGCTTTCTGAGGATCAATGAGCAGTTCTTC. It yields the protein CASSLLAGGFLRINEQFF.